This note documents a single T cell receptor beta chain sequence. TCRdb re-called the RT-PCR reads with MiXCR, one entry per CDR3 protein. The sample has approximately 21,000 distinct CDR3 sequences, about 30% seen once. This entry belongs to a study of patients and donors after allogeneic stem cell transplantation. This clonotype was obtained from a human donor who was either an allogeneic HSCT recipient or a stem cell or donor lymphocyte infusion donor (not recorded which). It is not recorded whose cells these are; they may come from a transplant donor. Sequenced: blood, either unsorted or a sorted T cell fraction (not recorded which).

The CDR3 DNA reads TGTGCCAGCAGAGACAGGGGAGCGATGAACACTGAAGCTTTCTTT. It codes for CASRDRGAMNTEAFF. This rearrangement joins TRBV6-1 to TRBJ1-1; 8 bases align to TRBD1. CDR3 length equals 15 residues. Germline V gene sequence: CDR1 MNHNS, CDR2 SASEGT. V was pared by 6 bases and J by 0 bases, with 6 bases of the junction left unmatched.